The following is a T cell receptor beta chain sequence with its context. What it recognizes is unknown. The V gene's germline CDR1 is DFQATT and CDR2 SNEGSKA (reference sequence). The germline V and J ends were trimmed by 0 bases and 0 bases, with 6 bases remaining between them. The CDR3 is 14 amino acids. Findings of the study overall: Tumor memory CD4+ T cell TCR gene usage was found to cluster with blood and lymph node memory CD4+ cells and with lymph node naive CD4+ cells.

One entry per CDR3 protein, called by TCRdb with MiXCR from the 5' RACE reads. The table shows about 50,000 distinct CDR3 sequences, with 28% occurring only once. CD25-based Treg depletion was applied to purified naive CD4+ T cells. The TCR originated in a female donor with breast cancer. The chain has TRBV20-1 and TRBJ2-1; no definite D call. The source material was naive CD4+ T cells sorted from blood. Documented subset: naive CD4+ T cells, CD4+CD45RA+CD25-. DNA of the CDR3: TGCAGTGCTAGAGAGGATTACTCCTACAATGAGCAGTTCTTC. Protein sequence: CSAREDYSYNEQFF.